A single sample gave rise to the 23 T cell receptor beta chains below, sequenced in a study of blood T cells in healthy people across ages. For the second PCR, which ran for about 6 to 11 cycles, a sample-barcoded 5' primer and a J-beta primer mix were used. TCRdb reprocessed the 5' RACE reads via MiXCR and lists one record per CDR3 protein. This sample yields fewer than 800,000 distinct CDR3 sequences, of which 20% to 30% are seen a single time; 8% to 10% belongs to the top ten. The data also belong to a second study, concerning T cells of mothers and their children.

The sequenced sample consisted of blood. These receptors were taken from a boy aged 5-17 years in good health.

This clonotype was counted a few times. The chain couples TRBV29-1 to TRBJ2-5; no firm D call. The ends were cut back, 4 bases at V and 5 bases at J, with 14 bases in the middle. The length of the CDR3 is 13 residues. Germline V CDR1 and CDR2: SQVTM, ANQGSEA. CDR3 nucleotide sequence: TGCAGCGTTGGTCCCAGAATGAGGGAGACCCAGTACTTC. Its protein product is CSVGPRMRETQYF.

This clonotype was observed a handful of times. The junction does not match germline at one end; this may be a read error. This chain connects TRBV29-1 to TRBJ1-2; the D gene is possibly TRBD1 (6 bases). The CDR3 covers 11 residues. Germline CDR1 is SQVTM and CDR2 is ANQGSEA. Here the CDR3 DNA reads TGCAGCGTTGAAATAAACAGGGAGTCTTACTTC. Translating gives CSVEINRESYF.

V gene TRBV28 combines with J gene TRBJ1-1; D call uncertain. The CDR3 has 12 residues. V was cut by 1 base and J by 4 bases, with 4 bases left in between. Germline CDR1 is MDHEN and CDR2 is SYDVKM. CDR3 sequence: CASSLSTTEAFF. Here the CDR3 DNA reads TGTGCCAGCAGTTTATCAACCACTGAAGCTTTCTTT.

The rearrangement uses TRBV29-1 and TRBJ2-7; TRBD1 might be the D (6 bases). The CDR3 is 13 amino acids. Germline V gene sequence: CDR1 SQVTM, CDR2 ANQGSEA. Trimming removed 6 bases from V and 4 bases from J, with 16 bases in between. CDR3: CSVGVTGSYEQYF. The CDR3 DNA is TGCAGCGTCGGGGTTACAGGGTCTTACGAGCAGTACTTC.

On this clonotype itself: At one end the junction does not follow the germline gene, possibly because of a read error. This chain joins TRBV29-1 and TRBJ2-3; 9 nucleotides agree with TRBD1. From germline, CDR1 is SQVTM and CDR2 ANQGSEA. The CDR3 consists of 15 residues. CDR3 sequence reads: CSVGPYRGRSDTQYF. CDR3 sequence (DNA): TGCAGCGTTGGACCCTACAGGGGGCGGTCAGACACGCAGTATTTT.

This clonotype showed up just a few times. The chain links TRBV7-9 to TRBJ1-2, with 9 nucleotides matching TRBD1. Germline-derived CDR1 and CDR2 are SEHNR and FQNEAQ (reference sequence). The CDR3 runs 16 residues. The ends lost 5 bases at V and 8 bases at J; junction bases unmatched: 15. The CDR3 bases are TGTGCCAGCAGCGCTATCCCCTGGACAGGGGAGGAAGGCTACACCTTC. This translates into CASSAIPWTGEEGYTF. Full variable domain (remainder filled in from reference TRBV7-9 and TRBJ1-2): DTGVSQNPRHKITKRGQNVTFRCDPISEHNRLYWYRQTLGQGPEFLTYFQNEAQLEKSRLLSDRFSAERPKGSFSTLEIQRTEQGDSAMYLCASSAIPWTGEEGYTFGSGTRLTVV.

V gene TRBV29-1 combines with J gene TRBJ1-1; D not resolved. Trimming took off 7 bases at V and 1 base at J, with 13 bases between the two ends. The CDR3 totals 13 residues. Per the germline V gene, CDR1 is SQVTM and CDR2 is ANQGSEA. CDR3 nucleotide sequence: TGCAGCGGCCGACTCTTACCGAACACTGAAGCTTTCTTT. As protein: CSGRLLPNTEAFF.

In the case of this clonotype: Mismatch with germline at one junction end may stem from a read error. The DNA of the CDR3 is TGCGCCAGCAGCCCAGCCGGGAGCGGGGGTTACAATGAACAGTTCTTC. It encodes CASSPAGSGGYNEQFF. The V gene is TRBV5-1, the J gene TRBJ2-5; 8 nucleotides agree with TRBD2. The end of the DNA fits TRBJ2-1 better, so the J call may be wrong. Per germline, CDR1 SGHRS and CDR2 YFSETQ. CDR3 length equals 16 residues.

This clonotype was seen a few times. The J gene is TRBJ1-2, the V gene TRBV13; D is undetermined. The CDR3 runs to 15 residues. Germline V gene sequence: CDR1 PRHDT, CDR2 FYEKMQ (reference sequence). V lost 5 bases, J lost 2 bases, and 15 bases lay in between. DNA for the CDR3: TGTGCCAGCAGCACACCCGTAGAGGGAAACTATGGCTACACCTTC. Translating it yields CASSTPVEGNYGYTF.

In this sample, this clonotype turned up a few times. V usage is TRBV29-1 and J usage is TRBJ1-1, with D tentatively TRBD1 (5 bases). V gave up 4 bases and J gave up 1 base, with 22 bases separating them. The CDR3 extends over 17 amino acids. Germline values: CDR1 SQVTM, CDR2 ANQGSEA. Written as DNA, the CDR3 is TGCAGCGTTGGATCTCGGGGGGGTGGAGGTTCGAACACTGAAGCTTTCTTT. Its protein product is CSVGSRGGGGSNTEAFF.

The chain recombines TRBV7-2 with TRBJ1-2, with TRBD1 matching 8 bases. Germline lookup yields CDR1 SGHTA and CDR2 FQGNSA. V shed 3 bases, J shed 10 bases, and the junction held 10 bases outside the gene matches. The CDR3 sequence is 14 residues long. The CDR3: CASSFRQGASSYTF. In DNA form, the CDR3 reads TGTGCCAGCAGCTTTCGTCAGGGGGCGTCGTCCTACACCTTC.

V is TRBV5-1 and J is TRBJ2-5, with TRBD1 matching over 11 bases. CDR1 is SGHRS, CDR2 YFSETQ, per germline. V was pared by 4 bases and J by 2 bases, with 10 bases of the junction left unmatched. This CDR3 spans 17 amino acids. CDR3 sequence reads: CASSPGRGQGGQETQYF. For the CDR3, the DNA is TGCGCCAGCAGCCCCGGCAGGGGACAGGGGGGACAAGAGACCCAGTACTTC.

The gene calls are TRBV19 and TRBJ2-2; D gene unclear. Trimming cost V 4 bases and J 2 bases, with 8 bases left between them. The CDR3 has 14 residues. The germline V gene has CDR1 LNHDA and CDR2 SQIVND (reference sequence). The CDR3 loop reads CASSRSVNTGELFF. DNA of the CDR3: TGTGCCAGTAGTAGGTCCGTTAACACCGGGGAGCTGTTTTTT.

The rearrangement joins TRBV20-1 to TRBJ2-7, with 9 bases aligning to TRBD2. There are 15 residues in the CDR3. V lost 0 bases, J lost 3 bases, and 6 bases stayed unmatched. Germline lookup yields CDR1 DFQATT and CDR2 SNEGSKA (reference sequence). The CDR3 loop is CSARDHVTSGYEQYF. CDR3 coding DNA: TGCAGTGCTAGAGATCACGTGACTAGCGGCTACGAGCAGTACTTC.

The gene calls are TRBV6-4 and TRBJ2-3, with D possibly matching TRBD1 (6 bases). V was clipped by 3 bases and J by 1 base, with 11 bases between them. Germline assignment: CDR1 MRHNA and CDR2 SNTAGT. CDR3 length: 15 residues. CDR3 in DNA: TGTGCCAGCAGTGAACAGGGTGGGGGCACAGATACGCAGTATTTT. Amino acid sequence: CASSEQGGGTDTQYF.

The table lists this clonotype with a few counts. CDR3 bases: TGTGCCAGCAGTTTCACTAGCGGGATTAAAGAGCAGTTCTTC. Encoded protein: CASSFTSGIKEQFF. The rearrangement uses TRBV28 and TRBJ2-5, with TRBD2 matching over 10 bases. The assigned J gene may be wrong: the sequence end matches TRBJ2-1 better. Germline V lookup: CDR1 MDHEN, CDR2 SYDVKM. This CDR3 is built from 14 residues.

In this sample, this clonotype turned up a few times. The rearrangement links TRBV6-1 to TRBJ2-4; perhaps TRBD2 as D (5 bases). The V gene lost 6 bases and the J gene lost 4 bases, with 19 bases spanning the gap. From germline, CDR1 is MNHNS and CDR2 SASEGT. The CDR3 loop spans 16 amino acids. CDR3 loop: CASSLDGINPKNIQYF. The CDR3 bases are TGTGCCAGCAGCTTAGACGGGATTAACCCGAAAAACATTCAGTACTTC.

The rearrangement links TRBV19 to TRBJ1-5; D not resolved. The CDR3 is made up of 15 amino acids. The V gene lost 6 bases and the J gene lost 1 base, with 13 bases spanning the gap. CDR1 LNHDA and CDR2 SQIVND come from the germline V gene (reference sequence). The CDR3 protein is CASSPSSWSNQPQHF. CDR3 coding DNA: TGTGCCAGTAGCCCATCTTCCTGGAGCAATCAGCCCCAGCATTTT.

V gene TRBV7-9 combines with J gene TRBJ1-1, with D hard to call. The V gene lost 5 bases and the J gene lost 1 base, with 23 bases spanning the gap. Germline V gene lookup returns CDR1 SEHNR and CDR2 FQNEAQ (reference sequence). The CDR3 loop spans 18 amino acids. DNA of the CDR3: TGTGCCAGCAGCCCCCCAATGAACGCGCACGTCCAGAACACTGAAGCTTTCTTT. Its protein is CASSPPMNAHVQNTEAFF.

This clonotype was counted only a few times. The chain has TRBV29-1 and TRBJ2-7, with D perhaps matching TRBD2 (6 bases). The CDR3 is 13 residues long. The germline V gene encodes CDR1 SQVTM and CDR2 ANQGSEA. V was clipped by 7 bases and J by 4 bases, with 17 bases between them. The CDR3 coding sequence is TGCAGCGGAGGGACTTCGGACGGGTACGAGCAGTACTTC. Translation: CSGGTSDGYEQYF.

This clonotype turned up a few times. V and J are TRBV11-2 and TRBJ2-5; 8 bases are shared with TRBD2. The J call may not be correct, given that the DNA end is closer to TRBJ2-1. CDR1 and CDR2 (germline): SGHAT, FQNNGV. This CDR3 region has 16 residues. The CDR3 nucleotides read TGTGCCAGCAGCTTCGCTCGCGGGACTAGTTACCATGAGCAGTTCTTC. Translated, it gives CASSFARGTSYHEQFF.

This clonotype was counted between two and nine times. The chain combines TRBV7-3 with TRBJ2-1; TRBD2 matches 7 bases. The CDR3 consists of 14 residues. J lost 5 bases, V lost 1 base, and 2 bases had no gene match. Germline V gene lookup returns CDR1 SGHTA and CDR2 FQGTGA. CDR3 sequence reads: CASSLSGRDNEQFF. CDR3 DNA sequence: TGTGCCAGCAGCTTAAGCGGGAGAGACAATGAGCAGTTCTTC.

The chain has TRBV7-9 and TRBJ2-5, with 9 bases aligning to TRBD1. CDR1 and CDR2 (germline): SEHNR, FQNEAQ (reference sequence). Losses at the gene ends were 1 base for V and 3 bases for J; bases not matched to a gene: 3. The CDR3 is 15 amino acids. The CDR3 nucleotides are TGTGCCAGCAGCTTAGAGTGGACAGGGGAAGAGACCCAGTACTTC. Translating gives CASSLEWTGEETQYF.